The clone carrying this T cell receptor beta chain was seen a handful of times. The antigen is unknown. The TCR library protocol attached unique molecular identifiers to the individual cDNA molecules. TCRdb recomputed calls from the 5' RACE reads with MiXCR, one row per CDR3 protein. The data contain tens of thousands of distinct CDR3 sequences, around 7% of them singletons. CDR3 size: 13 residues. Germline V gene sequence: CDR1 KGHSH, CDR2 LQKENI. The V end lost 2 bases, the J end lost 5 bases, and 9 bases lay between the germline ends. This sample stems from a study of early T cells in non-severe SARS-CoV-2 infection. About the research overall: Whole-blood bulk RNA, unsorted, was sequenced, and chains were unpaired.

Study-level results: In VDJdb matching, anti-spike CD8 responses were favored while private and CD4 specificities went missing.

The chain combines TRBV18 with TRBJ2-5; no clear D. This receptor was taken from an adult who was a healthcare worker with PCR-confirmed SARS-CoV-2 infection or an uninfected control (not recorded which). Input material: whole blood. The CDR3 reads CASSPGIEETQYF. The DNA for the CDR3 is TGTGCCAGCTCACCAGGGATTGAGGAGACCCAGTACTTC.